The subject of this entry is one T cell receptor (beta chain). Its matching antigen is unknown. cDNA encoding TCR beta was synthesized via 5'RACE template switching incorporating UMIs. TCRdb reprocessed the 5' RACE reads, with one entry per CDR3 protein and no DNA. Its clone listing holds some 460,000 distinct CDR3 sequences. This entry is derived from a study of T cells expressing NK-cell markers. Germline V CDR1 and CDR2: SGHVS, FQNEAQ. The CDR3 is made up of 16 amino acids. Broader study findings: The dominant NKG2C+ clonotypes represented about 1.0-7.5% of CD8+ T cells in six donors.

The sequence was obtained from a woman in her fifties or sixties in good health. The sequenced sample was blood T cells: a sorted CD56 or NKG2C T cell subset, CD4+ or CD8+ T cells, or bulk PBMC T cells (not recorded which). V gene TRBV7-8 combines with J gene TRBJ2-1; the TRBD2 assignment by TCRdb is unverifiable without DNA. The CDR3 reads CASSPRGVSSYNEQFF.